Described below is a single TCR beta chain sequence and its context. Assay used: immunoSEQ multiplex PCR; TCRdb lists only in-frame clones, some missing. Of more than 95,000 clones listed, approximately 87% are singletons. The data were taken from a study of blood T cell repertoires in COVID-19. Germline CDR1 and CDR2: SGHRS and YFSETQ. This CDR3 spans 14 amino acids. Trimming cost V 5 bases and J 0 bases, with 8 bases left between them. This sequence originates from a human donor in a cohort sampled during active or convalescent COVID-19. Source material: peripheral blood. The V and J genes are TRBV5-1 and TRBJ1-4; unclear D gene. DNA for the CDR3: TGCGCCAGCAGTCCCTCGGCAACTAATGAAAAACTGTTTTTT. As protein: CASSPSATNEKLFF.